Presented here are 17 T cell receptor beta chains from one specimen sequenced in a study of T cell responses to AZD1222 COVID-19 vaccine. Some clones are missing from TCRdb's copy, which holds only in-frame ones; the method was immunoSEQ multiplex PCR. The sample records approximately 160,000 clones, about 92% being singletons. This specimen was peripheral blood, taken 28 days after the second AZD1222 dose. The origin of the receptors is an adult who received the AZD1222 COVID-19 vaccine.

The V and J genes are TRBV7-9 and TRBJ1-2, with TRBD1 as a possible D gene (5 bases). Per the germline V gene, CDR1 is SEHNR and CDR2 is FQNEAQ (reference sequence). V lost 5 bases to trimming and J lost 5 bases, with 21 bases between them. CDR3 length equals 16 residues. CDR3 amino acids: CASSVSWIGADYGYTF. The CDR3 DNA reads as TGTGCCAGCAGCGTTAGCTGGATCGGGGCCGATTATGGCTACACCTTC.

This clone was recorded once. The rearrangement links TRBV5-1 to TRBJ1-2; D unclear. The CDR3 sequence is 13 residues long. Per the germline V gene, CDR1 is SGHRS and CDR2 is YFSETQ. Trimming shortened V by 4 bases and J by 6 bases, and 13 bases separated the two germline ends. Here the CDR3 reads CASSEGWEDGYTF. The CDR3 bases are TGCGCCAGCAGCGAGGGTTGGGAGGATGGCTACACCTTC.

The V and J genes are TRBV12-3 or TRBV12-4 and TRBJ2-1, with a tentative D call TRBD2 (6 bases). Between the trimmed V and J ends, which lost 5 bases and 4 bases, there was a span of 9 bases. The CDR3 sequence is 13 residues long. Here the CDR3 DNA reads TGTGCCAGCAGTGGGGCGGGGTACAATGAGCAGTTCTTC. It specifies CASSGAGYNEQFF.

The chain is built from TRBV7-8 and TRBJ2-7; 8 bases agree with TRBD2. From germline, CDR1 is SGHVS and CDR2 FQNEAQ. This CDR3 has 14 amino acids. After removal of 1 base from V and 7 bases from J, the junction contained 6 bases not matched to a gene. CDR3 in amino acids: CASSLGSGGGEQYF. In DNA, the CDR3 is TGTGCCAGCAGCTTAGGGAGCGGGGGAGGGGAGCAGTACTTC.

This clone was picked up one time. This chain links TRBV13 with TRBJ2-7; D possibly corresponds to TRBD1 (6 bases). Looked up from germline, CDR1 is PRHDT and CDR2 is FYEKMQ (reference sequence). V was shortened by 3 bases and J by 0 bases, with 9 bases between the two germline ends. This CDR3 contains 14 residues. The CDR3 region is CASSFQDSSYEQYF. DNA of the CDR3: TGTGCCAGCAGCTTTCAGGACAGCTCCTACGAGCAGTACTTC.

This chain links TRBV4-2 with TRBJ1-2; the match to TRBD1 covers 7 bases. Germline CDR1 LGHNA, CDR2 YNFKEQ. The CDR3 spans 15 residues. The trim removed 1 base at V and 4 bases at J, leaving 6 bases unmatched. Here the CDR3 DNA reads TGTGCCAGCAGCCAAGGGGTTAGACAGGGCTATGGCTACACCTTC. Translated, it gives CASSQGVRQGYGYTF.

This clone was counted only a few times. The V gene is TRBV9, the J gene TRBJ1-2; TRBD1 aligns across 7 bases. Trimming cost V 1 base and J 0 bases; bases outside gene matches: 9. This CDR3 comprises 17 residues. Per the germline V gene, CDR1 is SGDLS and CDR2 is YYNGEE. The CDR3 here is CASSVSGRGPTNYGYTF. Here the CDR3 DNA reads TGTGCCAGCAGCGTATCCGGGAGGGGGCCCACTAACTATGGCTACACCTTC.

The gene calls are TRBV20-1 and TRBJ1-1; possible D gene TRBD1, 6 bases. Trimming left V 3 bases short and J 7 bases short, with 15 bases between. The CDR3 is made up of 13 amino acids. Germline CDR1 DFQATT, CDR2 SNEGSKA (reference sequence). The CDR3 spells CSASPYRGLEAFF. The CDR3 DNA follows: TGCAGTGCTAGTCCTTATCGGGGGCTTGAAGCTTTCTTT.

The chain uses TRBV11-2 and TRBJ1-6; no reliable D call. V lost 6 bases and J lost 8, with 11 bases in between. Germline V CDR1 and CDR2: SGHAT, FQNNGV. This CDR3 spans 13 amino acids. The CDR3 sequence: CASSTNGYSPLHF. The CDR3 region has the DNA TGTGCCAGCAGTACAAACGGTTATTCACCCCTCCACTTT. Full variable domain (remainder filled in from reference TRBV11-2 and TRBJ1-6): EAGVAQSPRYKIIEKRQSVAFWCNPISGHATLYWYQQILGQGPKLLIQFQNNGVVDDSQLPKDRFSAERLKGVDSTLKIQPAKLEDSAVYLCASSTNGYSPLHFGNGTRLTVT.

This rearrangement joins TRBV19 to TRBJ1-5; D possibly corresponds to TRBD1 (5 bases). Looked up from germline, CDR1 is LNHDA and CDR2 is SQIVND (reference sequence). CDR3 size: 13 residues. The germline V and J ends were trimmed by 3 bases and 4 bases, with 7 bases remaining between them. CDR3 loop: CASSIGGNQPQHF. The CDR3 region has the DNA TGTGCCAGTAGTATCGGGGGAAATCAGCCCCAGCATTTT.

This clone has only one observation. The chain is built from TRBV18 and TRBJ1-1; 7 positions agree with TRBD1. This CDR3 is built from 15 residues. Germline loops: CDR1 KGHSH, CDR2 LQKENI. Unmatched junction bases numbered 12, after V lost 3 bases and J lost 8 bases. CDR3 amino acids: CASSPVTGSLEEAFF. The CDR3 DNA sequence: TGTGCCAGCTCACCGGTGACAGGGTCGCTTGAGGAAGCTTTCTTT.

The V gene is TRBV25-1, the J gene TRBJ1-6; 9 bases match TRBD1. Germline V gene sequence: CDR1 MGHDK, CDR2 SYGVNS. The CDR3 contains 16 residues. Trimming took 1 base from V and 7 from J; bases not matched to a gene: 5. Here the CDR3 DNA reads TGTGCCAGCAGTGAATGGGCTGGACAGGGGAATTCACCCCTCCACTTT. It is translated as CASSEWAGQGNSPLHF. Full variable domain (rest looked up from reference TRBV25-1 and TRBJ1-6): EADIYQTPRYLVIGTGKKITLECSQTMGHDKMYWYQQDPGMELHLIHYSYGVNSTEKGDLSSESTVSRIRTEHFPLTLESARPSHTSQYLCASSEWAGQGNSPLHFGNGTRLTVT.

V and J are TRBV9 and TRBJ2-2; D is possibly TRBD1 (6 bases). V lost 3 bases and J 6 bases, leaving 9 bases between the germline ends. The germline CDR1 and CDR2 sequences are SGDLS and YYNGEE. The CDR3 is 13 residues long. CDR3 bases: TGTGCCAGCAGCGAACAGGGTCCCGGGGAGCTGTTTTTT. Its protein is CASSEQGPGELFF.

This clone was seen only a few times. Here the CDR3 reads CASSQEGLAGGHLNEQFF. The CDR3, as DNA: TGCGCCAGCAGCCAAGAAGGGCTAGCGGGGGGGCATCTGAATGAGCAGTTCTTC. This chain joins TRBV4-1 and TRBJ2-1; 12 nucleotides match TRBD2. The CDR3 length is 18 residues. V gave up 0 bases and J gave up 7 bases; unmatched junction bases: 10. The germline V gene encodes CDR1 MGHRA and CDR2 YSYEKL.

The rearrangement uses TRBV6-5 and TRBJ1-1; 7 bases align to TRBD1. The CDR3 covers 15 residues. V was pared by 6 bases and J by 1 base, with 8 bases of the junction left unmatched. Germline lookup yields CDR1 MNHEY and CDR2 SVGAGI. The CDR3, as DNA: TGTGCCAGCAGACCCGGGACAGCCCCGAACACTGAAGCTTTCTTT. This gives the protein CASRPGTAPNTEAFF.

J is TRBJ2-3 and V is TRBV4-2; D is possibly TRBD1 or TRBD2 (5 bases each). The CDR3 contains 14 residues. Trimming shortened V by 0 bases and J by 1 base, and 5 bases separated the two germline ends. The germline CDR1 and CDR2 sequences are LGHNA and YNFKEQ. CDR3: CASSQEGGTDTQYF. The CDR3 DNA reads TGTGCCAGCAGCCAAGAGGGGGGCACAGATACGCAGTATTTT.

The chain carries TRBV6-1 and TRBJ1-2; 7 bases fit TRBD1. The CDR3 is 15 amino acids. Germline V gene sequence: CDR1 MNHNS, CDR2 SASEGT. Trimming took 0 bases from V and 4 from J; bases not matched to a gene: 5. The CDR3 is CASSEAWDRPYGYTF. The DNA of the CDR3 is TGTGCCAGCAGTGAAGCTTGGGACAGACCCTATGGCTACACCTTC.